This T cell receptor (beta chain) is drawn from a study of blood T cell repertoires in COVID-19. Deletions cut 5 bases from V and 7 bases from J, with 9 bases between. The CDR3 has 12 amino acids. Germline loops: CDR1 MDHEN, CDR2 SYDVKM. The repertoire was sequenced with immunoSEQ multiplex PCR; TCRdb's copy has only in-frame clones and lacks some. The sample carries 53,000 or so clones, roughly 84% recorded once. The clonotype comes from a man in his 70s with active COVID-19. This chain uses TRBV28 with TRBJ1-5; D may be TRBD1 (5 bases). The sequenced material came from peripheral blood. DNA of the CDR3: TGTGCCAGCAGTGGGGGGGAACAGCCCCAGCATTTT. Translation: CASSGGEQPQHF.